A selection of T cell receptor beta chains follows, all from one sample in a study of vaccination effects on CD4 cells after COVID-19. Produced via immunoSEQ multiplex PCR; TCRdb's table is partial and in-frame only. This table holds 65,000 to 80,000 clones, over 60% found once. Antigens for these TCRs are unknown. Source: CD4+ T cells from PBMCs cultured without peptide, taken before COVID-19 vaccination. The receptors stem from a human donor who received a COVID-19 vaccine. Both conserved end residues are part of each CDR3. The D gene is left open where the match is weak. The size of a clone is reported for some rows only, either as once, few or many, or as a class for expanded clones.

d_call j_call clone_size v_call cdr3_nt cdr3_aa
. TRBJ2-5 . TRBV7-2 TGTGCCAGCAAGAGGGGGGGTGGAGAGACCCAGTACTTC CASKRGGGETQYF
. TRBJ1-1 once TRBV19 TGTGCCAGCACTCGACGGACTGAAGCTTTCTTT CASTRRTEAFF
TRBD1 TRBJ2-3 once TRBV10-3 TGTGCCATCAGTGAGGAAGGGGGCCGGGATACGCAGTATTTT CAISEEGGRDTQYF
. TRBJ2-1 few TRBV20-1 TGCCGTGCAGCTGGGAATTACGAGCAGTTCTTC CRAAGNYEQFF
. TRBJ1-5 . TRBV7-2 TGTGCCAGCAGCTTCAGCCCTGGGGGCAATCAGCCCCAGCATTTT CASSFSPGGNQPQHF
TRBD2 TRBJ2-3 few TRBV10-3 TGTGCCATCAGTGAGCGGGGGGGCACAGATACGCAGTATTTT CAISERGGTDTQYF
. TRBJ2-4 . TRBV5-6 TGTGCCAGCAGCGCAGGGGGGTCGGTCAAAAACATTCAGTACTTC CASSAGGSVKNIQYF
. TRBJ1-4 . TRBV18 TGTGCCAGCTCACCTTTGGGAACACCACGTAATGAAAAACTGTTTTTT CASSPLGTPRNEKLFF
. TRBJ2-1 . TRBV28 TGTGCCAGCAGTTTTTACAGGGACCAAATCTCCTACAATGAGCAGTTCTTC CASSFYRDQISYNEQFF
. TRBJ2-3 . TRBV6-6 TGTGCCAGCAGTTATTGCGGGGCCACCGTTTTTACGCAGTATTTT CASSYCGATVFTQYF
. TRBJ1-1 . TRBV28 TGTGCCAGCAGGCCGGGCCAAATGAACACTGAAGCTTTCTTT CASRPGQMNTEAFF
. TRBJ2-3 . TRBV21-1 TGTGCCACAAGGGACAGTACAGATACGCAGTATTTT CATRDSTDTQYF
. TRBJ1-1 . TRBV30 TGTGCCTGGAGTGTACTCGGCGAGAACACTGAAGCTTTCTTT CAWSVLGENTEAFF
. TRBJ1-3 . TRBV5-6 TGTGCCAGCAGCCCTCCCCAGGGACGGCCTCAAAACACCATATATTTT CASSPPQGRPQNTIYF
TRBD1 TRBJ2-5 . TRBV5-1 TGCGCCAGCAACTTGGTGGGGACAGGACAAGAGACCCAGTACTTC CASNLVGTGQETQYF
. TRBJ1-1 . TRBV11-2 TGTGCCAGCAGCTTAGCCCGCAATATACGATTCTTT CASSLARNIRFF
TRBD1 TRBJ2-5 . TRBV7-9 TGTGCCAGCAGCCTAAGATTCGGACAGGGGGCCCCCCAAGAGACCCAGTACTTC CASSLRFGQGAPQETQYF
TRBD1 TRBJ1-2 few TRBV5-4 TGTGCCAGCAGCCGGGACAGCTATGGCTACACCTTC CASSRDSYGYTF
. TRBJ2-1 . TRBV7-2 TGTGCCAGCAGCCAATTCAATGAGCAGTTCTTC CASSQFNEQFF
TRBD1 TRBJ1-6 . TRBV5-5 TGTGCCAGCAGCTTGCCGGGACAGAACCTTTCACCCCTCCACTTT CASSLPGQNLSPLHF
TRBD2 TRBJ2-1 . TRBV11-2 TGTGCCAGCAGCCCGGGACTAGCGGGTTTCTATGAGCAGTTCTTC CASSPGLAGFYEQFF
TRBD2 TRBJ2-5 . TRBV19 TGTGCCAGCGGGAGCAAGCTAGCGGGGGGCGCAGAGACCCAGTACTTC CASGSKLAGGAETQYF
. TRBJ2-5 . TRBV18 TGTGCCAGCTCACCAAACACCCAAGAGACCCAGTACTTC CASSPNTQETQYF